In its sample, the clone carrying this TCR beta chain was seen many times. Primers used for first-strand cDNA, a TRAV- and TRBV-specific set, covered both alpha and beta chains. A constant-region primer paired with the V-primer adapter amplified TCRs over 20 PCR cycles. Each CDR3 protein gets one entry after TCRdb re-called the reads with MiXCR. The repertoire includes approximately 90,000 distinct CDR3 sequences, 15% to 20% of them detected once, and roughly 2.8% sits in the top ten. Time point meaning: before trial treatment. As a condition of eligibility, patients had advanced solid tumors lacking tumor-infiltrating lymphocytes. The sample originates from a study of low-dose radiotherapy and immunotherapy resistance in tumors. The CDR3 is 15 residues long. Trimming pared 0 bases from V and 3 bases from J, leaving 15 bases between. Germline CDR1 and CDR2: DFQATT and SNEGSKA (reference sequence).

This chain connects TRBV20-1 to TRBJ2-7; D is possibly TRBD2 (6 bases). Sequences were derived from PBMCs, sampled before treatment. The sequence came from a male donor with prostate cancer. CDR3 loop: CSARDKEGTHYEQYF. DNA for the CDR3: TGCAGTGCTAGAGATAAGGAAGGGACTCACTACGAGCAGTACTTC.